This T cell receptor beta chain appears in the sequencing data of a study of blood T cell repertoires in COVID-19. For the study at large: Acute-phase and convalescent COVID-19 samples originated in the United States, Italy and Spain. Sources were T cells, B-cell-depleted T cells, or PBMCs; the material itself was cDNA or gDNA.

Under the authors' procedure: Researchers report that nucleated cell counts were estimated from reference gene primer amplification. Produced via immunoSEQ multiplex PCR; TCRdb's table is partial and in-frame only. The V and J calls and the clone size are those of that table, but D and trimming were determined from the DNA. This sample carries around 70,000 clones, roughly nine tenths of them seen once, and the ten largest clones take approximately 1.5%. CDR1 and CDR2 (germline): MGHDK, SYGVNS. The V end was cut by 5 bases, the J end by 7 bases, with 14 bases between. CDR3 length equals 13 residues. The V and J genes are TRBV25-1 and TRBJ1-2, with D possibly TRBD1 on 5 matching bases. Sequencing was done on a sample of peripheral blood. This TCR was recovered from a man in his fifties with acute or convalescent COVID-19. The CDR3 coding sequence is TGTGCCAGCAGTAGGACGGGGGTTGGTGGCTACACCTTC. Residues: CASSRTGVGGYTF.